This TCR beta chain was captured by sequencing in a study of T-cell memory formation after mild COVID-19. This CDR3 region has 14 residues. Germline V lookup: CDR1 LNHNV, CDR2 YYDKDF (reference sequence). V was shortened by 6 bases and J by 3 bases, with 15 bases between the two germline ends. TCRdb independently ran MiXCR on the 5' RACE reads; one entry per CDR3 protein. The sample yields approximately 180,000 distinct CDR3 sequences, about a sixth seen once. The sequence was obtained from an adult woman who had mild COVID-19 (a few samples of this study predate the infection). Cell type and time point are not known. The material sequenced was PBMCs or a T cell subset sorted from them (not recorded which). The chain joins TRBV15 to TRBJ2-7; weak D call: TRBD1 (5 bases). In nucleotides, the CDR3 is TGTGCCACCAGGGACATGGGAACGGTCTACGAGCAGTACTTC. It is translated as CATRDMGTVYEQYF. Full variable domain (rest looked up from reference TRBV15 and TRBJ2-7): DAMVIQNPRYQVTQFGKPVTLSCSQTLNHNVMYWYQQKSSQAPKLLFHYYDKDFNNEADTPDNFQSRRPNTSFCFLDIRSPGLGDTAMYLCATRDMGTVYEQYFGPGTRLTVT.